The TCR beta chain under discussion was sequenced for a study of cytomegalovirus exposure and HLA in healthy donors. Study-wide results and limits: Indistinguishable V segments, including TRBV6-2 and TRBV6-3, were excluded. Relative to equally common others, HLA-associated TCR beta chains showed greater clonal expansion in a later analysis.

Remarks on this clone: Its antigen is unidentified.

This PCR relied on a set of 60 Vbeta primers and 13 Jbeta primers. Produced via immunoSEQ multiplex PCR; TCRdb's table is partial and in-frame only. The sample has under 200,000 clones; roughly 85% are singletons. The length of the CDR3 is 12 residues. Deletions cut 6 bases from V and 4 bases from J, with 12 bases between. The germline CDR1 and CDR2 sequences are SQVTM and ANQGSEA. This chain uses TRBV29-1 with TRBJ1-1; D not certain. What was sequenced was PBMCs. The sequence was obtained from a man aged 40-50 years in good health and CMV-seronegative. The CDR3 sequence: CSVDGSSTEAFF. CDR3 coding DNA: TGCAGCGTCGACGGGAGCAGCACTGAAGCTTTCTTT.